These T cell receptor beta chains were read from a single sample in a study of T cell repertoires in cytomegalovirus infection. TCRdb called the reads again in MiXCR, with one record for every CDR3 protein. The sample holds about 190,000 distinct CDR3 sequences, roughly 30% seen once. Sequencing used PBMCs. All receptors come from a human donor in good health (CMV status not recorded). Some clones in this sample may be carry-over from other donors' samples. Each CDR3 is given with its conserved first and last residue. D genes are given only for firm matches. Not every row has a clone size; where given, it reads once, few, many or a size class.

D gene,CDR3 length,J gene,V gene,clone size,CDR3 protein,CDR3 DNA
.,13,TRBJ1-2,TRBV2,.,CASRGEGNYGYTF,TGTGCCAGCAGGGGAGAAGGAAACTATGGCTACACCTTC
TRBD2,12,TRBJ2-1,TRBV28,.,CASSSRTSGVFF,TGTGCCAGCAGTTCCCGGACTAGCGGGGTGTTCTTC
.,14,TRBJ2-1,TRBV19,.,CASSIGGAIDEQFF,TGTGCCAGTAGTATAGGGGGGGCCATCGATGAGCAGTTCTTC
.,15,TRBJ2-2,TRBV24-1,.,CATSDRTSSTGELFF,TGTGCCACCAGTGACAGGACATCGTCCACCGGGGAGCTGTTTTTT
.,15,TRBJ1-5,TRBV7-9,.,CASSLDMAGPQPQHF,TGTGCCAGCAGCTTAGATATGGCAGGGCCTCAGCCCCAGCATTTT
TRBD2,16,TRBJ2-7,TRBV7-6,many,CASSLGVAGISYEQYF,TGTGCCAGCAGCCTAGGGGTAGCGGGGATCTCCTACGAGCAGTACTTC
TRBD1,14,TRBJ1-5,TRBV6-5,.,CASSQDRDDQPQHF,TGTGCCAGCAGTCAAGACAGGGATGATCAGCCCCAGCATTTT
.,14,TRBJ2-3,TRBV20-1,.,CSASSDSSADTQYF,TGCAGTGCTAGTTCGGACAGCTCGGCAGATACGCAGTATTTT
.,14,TRBJ1-3,TRBV6-6,.,CASSLDISRNTIYF,TGTGCCAGCAGTTTGGACATTTCCCGAAACACCATATATTTT
.,13,TRBJ1-1,TRBV10-3,.,CAISETESTEAFF,TGTGCCATCAGTGAAACAGAGAGCACTGAAGCTTTCTTT
TRBD1,15,TRBJ1-1,TRBV7-9,few,CASSSGTGGNTEAFF,TGTGCCAGCAGCTCTGGGACAGGGGGGAACACTGAAGCTTTCTTT
.,15,TRBJ1-1,TRBV6-2/TRBV6-3,many,CASRGIPSVNTEAFF,TGTGCCAGCAGAGGGATACCGTCAGTGAACACTGAAGCTTTCTTT
TRBD1,15,TRBJ1-2,TRBV7-8,.,CASSLRQGTNYGYTF,TGTGCCAGCAGCCTCCGACAGGGGACTAACTATGGCTACACCTTC
TRBD1,14,TRBJ1-3,TRBV7-9,.,CASSLGTGGNTIYF,TGTGCCAGCAGCTTAGGGACAGGAGGAAACACCATATATTTT
.,11,TRBJ1-5,TRBV19,once,CASSIGGAQHF,TGTGCCAGTAGTATTGGAGGGGCCCAGCATTTT
.,14,TRBJ2-1,TRBV29-1,once,CSANGGAVRNEQFF,TGCAGTGCAAATGGGGGGGCAGTAAGGAATGAGCAGTTCTTC
.,16,TRBJ2-1,TRBV10-3,.,CAISTYRSESYNEQFF,TGTGCCATCAGTACCTACAGGAGTGAGAGCTACAATGAGCAGTTCTTC
.,13,TRBJ2-6,TRBV7-9,many,CASSESGANVLTF,TGTGCCAGCAGCGAATCAGGGGCCAACGTCCTGACTTTC
.,12,TRBJ1-2,TRBV20-1,.,CSAWLGTYGYTF,TGCAGTGCTTGGCTAGGGACCTATGGCTACACCTTC
.,16,TRBJ1-1,TRBV6-1,.,CASSEPEDGWGTEAFF,TGTGCCAGCAGTGAGCCTGAGGACGGGTGGGGCACTGAAGCTTTCTTT
.,14,TRBJ2-6,TRBV19,few,CASSIGSGANVLTF,TGTGCCAGTAGTATTGGCTCTGGGGCCAACGTCCTGACTTTC
.,14,TRBJ2-7,TRBV7-9,few,CASSFGSSSYEQYF,TGTGCCAGCAGCTTTGGTTCCAGCTCCTACGAGCAGTACTTC
.,13,TRBJ1-5,TRBV7-8,many,CASSLGSFQPQHF,TGTGCCAGCAGCTTAGGTTCGTTTCAGCCCCAGCATTTT